The clone carrying this T cell receptor (beta chain) has more than one count but fewer than ten. This sample was taken from a study of Ad26.COV2.S vaccination and SARS-CoV-2 variants. Overall study: Donor participated within the Ad26.COV2.S arm of the COV1001 trial.

Assay used: immunoSEQ multiplex PCR; TCRdb lists only in-frame clones, some missing. This table has more than 400,000 clones, roughly 90% appearing once. Treatment defined: some 19 received Ad26.COV2.S at low or high dose, single or two shots; roughly five received placebo; per-sample allocation not given. Sampling took place 63 days after the first vaccine or placebo injection. It was Wuhan-strain SARS-CoV-2 spike that the Ad26 vaccine vector expressed. This CDR3 contains 14 residues. V was shortened by 4 bases and J by 0 bases, with 10 bases between the two germline ends. Germline V gene data show CDR1 as SGDLS and CDR2 as YYNGEE.

The TCR was taken from a person aged 18-65 years who received the Ad26.COV2.S COVID-19 vaccine or a placebo. Specimen: peripheral blood, collected in a trial of Ad26.COV2.S vaccine versus placebo. J is TRBJ1-1 and V is TRBV9; D is undetermined. In DNA form, the CDR3 reads TGTGCCAGCAGCCTGAACGTTTTGAACACTGAAGCTTTCTTT. Translated: CASSLNVLNTEAFF.